This paragraph covers one TCR beta chain sequence. As originally analysed: From reference gene primer amplification, estimates of nucleated cell counts were derived. Clones were sequenced by immunoSEQ multiplex PCR, and TCRdb holds only the in-frame ones, with some missing. That table is the source of V, J and clone size, and D and trimming were worked out from the DNA. The data show under 300,000 clones, roughly 88% seen once. This specimen comes from a study of blood T cell repertoires in COVID-19. Turning to the study itself: Donors in the United States, Italy and Spain gave samples during acute or convalescent COVID-19. T cells, B-cell-depleted T cells, or PBMCs provided the cDNA or gDNA that served as material.

The CDR3 length is 16 residues. Germline loops: CDR1 GTSNPN, CDR2 SVGIG (reference sequence). V dropped 1 base and J dropped 2 bases, with 15 bases sitting between them. The genes are TRBV30 and TRBJ1-3, with D possibly being TRBD1 (5 bases). This clonotype was obtained from a man aged 25 to 45 who had recovered from COVID-19. Sequencing input: peripheral blood. The CDR3 region has the DNA TGTGCCTGGAGTGCACCTCCAGGGTTAACTGGAAACACCATATATTTT. It translates to CAWSAPPGLTGNTIYF.